This is a list of T cell receptor beta chains from one sample in a study of blood T cells in healthy people across ages. TCRdb used MiXCR to reprocess the 5' RACE reads, holding one entry per CDR3 protein. Counted here are about 720,000 distinct CDR3 sequences, 22% occurring once; the ten biggest clones make up 20% to 25%. Sample: blood. These receptors all stem from a man between 65 and 85 years old in good health. The CDR3 runs from the conserved cysteine through the conserved F or W.

v_gene	CDR3aa
TRBV12-3/TRBV12-4	CASSHGTAPAEQFF
TRBV10-3	CAINGGYQETQYF
TRBV20-1	CSPNAGQRIGNTF
TRBV24-1	CATSETGTGGFQPQHF
TRBV18	CASSPTLWRGQVGYTF
TRBV20-1	CSAIRTVHGTEAFF
TRBV29-1	CSVDWIGNEQFF
TRBV18	CASSPGGLGSTEAFF
TRBV14	CASSQERLAGIHEQFF
TRBV3-1	CASSLFMAGDLKNIQYF
TRBV29-1	CSGGPGLETQYF
TRBV3-1	CASSPGQGVPEAFF
TRBV5-6	CASSWGSKTYEQYF
TRBV5-1	CASSYDRGNSPLHF
TRBV5-1	CASSFDRGQETQYF
TRBV5-1	CASSSDGADEKLFF
TRBV5-1	CASSLDSVGGYTF
TRBV7-6	CASSSGGVTEAFF
TRBV28	CASSPSSGKKKAEQYF
TRBV4-1	CASSQDAGQPYEQYF
TRBV13	CASSYRTGTSKEQYF
TRBV12-3/TRBV12-4	CASRAPFGTQYF
TRBV10-3	CAIRDLAVGETQYF
TRBV6-1	CASSSDREGEAFF
TRBV29-1	CSVNVGQGGEKLFF
TRBV7-6	CASRAGGYSDTQYF
TRBV29-1	CTASGFTDTQYF
TRBV7-8	CASSLSTGDGYTF
TRBV12-3/TRBV12-4	CASSHLGLAGYNEQFF
TRBV5-1	CASRRWQGDNYGYTF
TRBV3-1	CASSEPGGKSTYNEQFF
TRBV15	CATSRDPSSGGSYNEQFF
TRBV20-1	CSARASGSGELFF
TRBV20-1	CSASVAGGYNEQFF
TRBV20-1	CSASGLAGGPGELFF
TRBV7-2	CASSLFGMGTDTQYF